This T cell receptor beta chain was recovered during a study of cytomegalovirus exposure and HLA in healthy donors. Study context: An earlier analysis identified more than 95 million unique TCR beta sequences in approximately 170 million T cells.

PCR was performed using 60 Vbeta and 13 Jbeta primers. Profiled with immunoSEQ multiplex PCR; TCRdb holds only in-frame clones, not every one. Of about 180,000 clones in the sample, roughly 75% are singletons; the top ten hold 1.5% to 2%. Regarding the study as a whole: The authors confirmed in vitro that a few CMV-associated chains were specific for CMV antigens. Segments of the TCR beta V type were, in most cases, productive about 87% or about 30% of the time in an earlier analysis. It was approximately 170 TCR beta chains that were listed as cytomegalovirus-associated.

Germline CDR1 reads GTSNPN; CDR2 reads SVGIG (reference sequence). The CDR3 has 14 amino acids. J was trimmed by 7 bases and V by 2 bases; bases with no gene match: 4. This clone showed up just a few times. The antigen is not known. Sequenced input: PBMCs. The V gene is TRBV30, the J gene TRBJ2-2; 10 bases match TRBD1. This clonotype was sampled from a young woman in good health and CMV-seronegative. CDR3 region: CAWSPRTGGGELFF. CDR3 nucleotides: TGTGCCTGGAGTCCTAGGACAGGGGGCGGGGAGCTGTTTTTT.